The present T cell receptor beta chain was sequenced within a study of shared clonotypes between healthy human individuals. Study as a whole: With ages of 18 to 49, the donors were a couple of women and a few men. General study findings and limits: Represented diversity, genetic and exposure-history alike, was limited by few donors.

The CDR3 has 14 amino acids. The germline gives CDR1 LNHDA, CDR2 SQIVND (reference sequence). V was clipped by 5 bases and J by 4 bases, with 14 bases between them. Genomic DNA per cell subset filled all wells of several immunoSEQ plates. Sequencing used immunoSEQ multiplex PCR; TCRdb keeps in-frame clones, though not all of them. The repertoire holds about 980,000 clones, with approximately 80% as singletons. This clone was recorded a few times. Its target is unknown. This sequence joins TRBV19 and TRBJ1-1; the D is unclear. Sequencing was done on a sample of memory CD4+ T cells sorted from blood. Subset defined: CD45RA-negative fraction. The origin of this receptor is a man between 18 and 35 years old in good health. The CDR3 sequence is CASSDRYLGTEAFF. Written as DNA, the CDR3 is TGTGCCAGTAGTGACCGATATCTCGGCACTGAAGCTTTCTTT.